The 14 T cell receptor beta chains in this list originate from one sample, sequenced in a study of blood T cell repertoires in COVID-19. Sequenced by immunoSEQ multiplex PCR; TCRdb stores in-frame clones only, minus some. The sample carries around 380,000 clones, 80% to 90% recorded once. The sequencing sample was made of PBMCs or T cells enriched from blood (not recorded which). The receptors come from a man younger than 45 who had recovered from COVID-19.

The chain employs TRBV7-9 and TRBJ2-7, with D unclear. The V end was cut by 3 bases, the J end by 6 bases, with 9 bases between. The CDR3 consists of 12 residues. CDR1 and CDR2 (germline): SEHNR, FQNEAQ (reference sequence). The CDR3 bases are TGTGCCAGCAGCTTCGGGTTGAGCGAGCAGTACTTC. Translating it yields CASSFGLSEQYF.

The CDR3 DNA follows: TGTGCCAGCAGCCGGACTAGCGGGGGGGTAACATACGAGCAGTACTTC. Protein sequence: CASSRTSGGVTYEQYF. The gene calls are TRBV9 and TRBJ2-7, with 15 positions matching TRBD2. Germline V gives CDR1 SGDLS, CDR2 YYNGEE. The CDR3 length is 16 residues. Trimming at V came to 4 bases and at J to 4 bases, leaving 6 bases not matched to a gene.

The rearrangement uses TRBV6-5 and TRBJ2-5, with a weak D call TRBD2 (5 bases). Trimming shortened V by 6 bases and J by 4 bases, and 9 bases separated the two germline ends. The CDR3 runs 12 residues. Germline CDR1 and CDR2: MNHEY and SVGAGI. The CDR3 region is CASSGVSETQYF. The CDR3 DNA reads TGTGCCAGCAGCGGGGTTTCAGAGACCCAGTACTTC.

The chain links TRBV7-2 to TRBJ1-2; TRBD1 might be the D (5 bases). Between the trimmed V and J ends, which lost 1 base and 4 bases, there was a span of 10 bases. Germline CDR1 SGHTA, CDR2 FQGNSA. The CDR3 is 14 amino acids. CDR3 protein: CASSLVGAAYGYTF. The DNA of the CDR3 is TGTGCCAGCAGCTTAGTTGGGGCTGCCTATGGCTACACCTTC.

The V and J genes are TRBV30 and TRBJ1-1, with D possibly being TRBD1 (6 bases). The V gene's germline CDR1 is GTSNPN and CDR2 SVGIG (reference sequence). This CDR3 is built from 13 residues. With 0 bases removed from V and 10 bases from J, the gap between germline ends came to 15 bases. CDR3 DNA sequence: TGTGCCTGGAGTGTAGGGGGGGGACGAAGAGCTTTCTTT. It translates to CAWSVGGGRRAFF. Filled out from reference TRBV30 and TRBJ1-1, the complete variable domain reads SQTIHQWPATLVQPVGSPLSLECTVEGTSNPNLYWYRQAAGRGLQLLFYSVGIGQISSEVPQNLSASRPQDRQFILSSKKLLLSDSGFYLCAWSVGGGRRAFFGQGTRLTVV.

The chain joins TRBV6-2 or TRBV6-3 to TRBJ2-3; 9 nucleotides line up with TRBD2. Germline loops: CDR1 MNHEY, CDR2 SVGEGT. This CDR3 comprises 14 residues. The V segment lost 4 bases and the J segment 6 bases; nucleotides outside the gene matches: 5. The chain's CDR3 is CASSWTGTSDTQYF. CDR3 DNA sequence: TGTGCCAGCAGTTGGACCGGGACTAGCGATACGCAGTATTTT.

The rearrangement joins TRBV7-9 to TRBJ2-3; 8 bases fit TRBD2. The trim removed 5 bases at V and 5 bases at J, leaving 12 bases unmatched. CDR1 SEHNR and CDR2 FQNEAQ come from the germline V gene (reference sequence). The CDR3 runs 16 residues. CDR3 residues: CASSPGSGGEGDTQYF. CDR3 sequence (DNA): TGTGCCAGCAGCCCGGGGAGCGGGGGCGAGGGAGATACGCAGTATTTT.

The chain has TRBV7-8 and TRBJ1-1; D is undetermined. Germline V lookup: CDR1 SGHVS, CDR2 FQNEAQ. Between the trimmed V and J ends, which lost 5 bases and 4 bases, there was a span of 8 bases. CDR3 length equals 12 residues. The CDR3 region is CASSRGGTEAFF. CDR3 sequence (DNA): TGTGCCAGCAGCCGAGGAGGCACTGAAGCTTTCTTT.

This sequence joins TRBV15 and TRBJ2-2; 9 positions match TRBD2. The junction had 5 bases not matched to a gene; V was cut back by 1 base and J by 5 bases. In germline, CDR1 is LNHNV, CDR2 YYDKDF (reference sequence). The CDR3 runs to 16 residues. Here the CDR3 DNA reads TGTGCCACCAGCAGAGGCAGGACTAGCGAGACCGGGGAGCTGTTTTTT. Translating gives CATSRGRTSETGELFF.

This clone was seen a single time. The chain links TRBV9 to TRBJ2-5; TRBD2 matches 9 bases. This CDR3 is 14 amino acids long. CDR1 and CDR2 (germline): SGDLS, YYNGEE. J lost 3 bases, V lost 4 bases, and 4 bases had no gene match. In nucleotides, the CDR3 is TGTGCCAGCAGCTCCCGCGGGGGGGAAGAGACCCAGTACTTC. Its translation: CASSSRGGEETQYF.

In this sample, this clone turned up a few times. This chain uses TRBV6-6 with TRBJ1-5, with TRBD1 identical over 7 bases. Germline V CDR1 and CDR2: MNHNY, SVGAGI (reference sequence). Trimming at V came to 5 bases and at J to 2 bases, leaving 15 bases not matched to a gene. This CDR3 spans 18 amino acids. The CDR3 loop reads CASSLRQGKFMGNQPQHF. CDR3 nucleotides: TGTGCCAGCAGTCTCCGACAGGGAAAGTTTATGGGCAATCAGCCCCAGCATTTT.

The chain recombines TRBV2 with TRBJ1-1; D is possibly TRBD1 (5 bases). V lost 4 bases and J lost 7, with 16 bases in between. The CDR3 length is 14 residues. The germline gives CDR1 SNHLY, CDR2 FYNNEI. CDR3 protein: CASSVGQGIFEAFF. CDR3 nucleotides: TGTGCCAGCAGTGTAGGGCAGGGAATCTTTGAAGCTTTCTTT. Full variable domain (missing parts from reference TRBV2 and TRBJ1-1): EPEVTQTPSHQVTQMGQEVILRCVPISNHLYFYWYRQILGQKVEFLVSFYNNEISEKSEIFDDQFSVERPDGSNFTLKIRSTKLEDSAMYFCASSVGQGIFEAFFGQGTRLTVV.

The rearrangement uses TRBV10-3 and TRBJ1-2; 7 bases agree with TRBD1. V lost 6 bases, J lost 3 bases, and 4 bases stayed unmatched. This CDR3 is 13 amino acids long. Germline CDR1 is ENHRY and CDR2 is SYGVKD. This CDR3 reads CAISADRDYGYTF. The CDR3 nucleotides read TGTGCCATCAGCGCAGACAGGGACTATGGCTACACCTTC.

The chain recombines TRBV5-4 with TRBJ1-3; D ambiguous. This CDR3 spans 13 amino acids. Trimming took off 7 bases at V and 3 bases at J, with 11 bases between the two ends. Germline V lookup: CDR1 SGHNT, CDR2 YYREEE (reference sequence). The CDR3 loop reads CASALPGGNTIYF. The CDR3 coding sequence is TGTGCCAGCGCACTGCCAGGTGGAAACACCATATATTTT.